This T cell receptor beta chain was captured in a study of spatial heterogeneity in lung cancer. General observations from the study: Expanded alpha and beta TCR counts within tumors tracked tumor mutation counts.

This clonotype is labeled as medium-sized (0.01 to 0.1%). Its antigen is currently unknown. Specified time point: sample taken at primary tumor resection. Germline V gene lookup returns CDR1 SQVTM and CDR2 ANQGSEA. The CDR3 totals 17 residues. V shed 4 bases and J shed 4 bases, with 25 bases lying between them. TCRdb re-called the 5' RACE reads with MiXCR, one entry per CDR3 protein. Of about 3,400 distinct CDR3 sequences in the sample, just under 35% are singletons; the top ten hold around an eighth. The gene calls are TRBV29-1 and TRBJ2-5, with D maybe TRBD1 (5 bases). This receptor was obtained from a female donor with early-stage non-small cell lung cancer. The specimen comprised lung tumor tissue, sampled at surgery. In DNA, the CDR3 is TGCAGCGTTGCTGGATTCAGGGTTGAAACAGTCCGAGAGACCCAGTACTTC. It yields the protein CSVAGFRVETVRETQYF.